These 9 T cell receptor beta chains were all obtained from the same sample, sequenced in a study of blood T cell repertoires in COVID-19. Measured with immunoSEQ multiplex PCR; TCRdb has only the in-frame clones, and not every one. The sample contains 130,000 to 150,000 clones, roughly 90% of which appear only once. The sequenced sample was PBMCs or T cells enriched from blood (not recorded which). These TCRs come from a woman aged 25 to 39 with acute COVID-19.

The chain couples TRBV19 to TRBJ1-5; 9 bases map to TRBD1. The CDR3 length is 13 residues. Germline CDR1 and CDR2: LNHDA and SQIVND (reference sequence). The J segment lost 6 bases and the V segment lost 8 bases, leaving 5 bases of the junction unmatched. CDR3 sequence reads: CASSGQGFQPQHF. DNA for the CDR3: TGTGCCAGTTCTGGACAGGGGTTTCAGCCCCAGCATTTT.

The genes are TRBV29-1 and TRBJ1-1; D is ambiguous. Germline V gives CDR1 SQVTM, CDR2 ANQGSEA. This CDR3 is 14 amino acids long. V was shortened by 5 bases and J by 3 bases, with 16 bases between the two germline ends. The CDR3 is CSVIGGGGYTEAFF. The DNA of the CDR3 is TGCAGCGTTATAGGCGGAGGAGGATACACTGAAGCTTTCTTT.

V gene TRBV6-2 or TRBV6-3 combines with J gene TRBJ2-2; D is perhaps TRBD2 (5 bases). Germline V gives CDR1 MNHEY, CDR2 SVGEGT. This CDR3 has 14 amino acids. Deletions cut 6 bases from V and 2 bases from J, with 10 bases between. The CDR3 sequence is CASSWSGNTGELFF. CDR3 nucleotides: TGTGCCAGCAGCTGGAGCGGAAACACCGGGGAGCTGTTTTTT.

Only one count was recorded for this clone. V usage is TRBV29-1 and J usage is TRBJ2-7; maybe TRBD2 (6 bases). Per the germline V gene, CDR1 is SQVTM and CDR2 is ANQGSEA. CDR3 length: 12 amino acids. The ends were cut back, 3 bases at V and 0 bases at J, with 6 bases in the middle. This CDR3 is CSVEEGSYEQYF. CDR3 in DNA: TGCAGCGTTGAGGAGGGCTCCTACGAGCAGTACTTC.

CDR3 sequence (DNA): TGTGCCAGCAGCTTAGCAGGGGGCCTTGGCTACACCTTC. Protein sequence: CASSLAGGLGYTF. The chain couples TRBV7-6 to TRBJ1-2; TRBD1 agrees at 7 bases. Germline CDR1 SGHVS, CDR2 FNYEAQ. The V and J ends lost 0 bases and 7 bases, in that order; junction bases with no gene match: 2. This CDR3 region has 13 residues. The variable domain in full, with the rest retrieved from reference TRBV7-6 and TRBJ1-2, is GAGVSQSPRYKVTKRGQDVALRCDPISGHVSLYWYRQALGQGPEFLTYFNYEAQQDKSGLPNDRFSAERPEGSISTLTIQRTEQRDSAMYRCASSLAGGLGYTFGSGTRLTVV.

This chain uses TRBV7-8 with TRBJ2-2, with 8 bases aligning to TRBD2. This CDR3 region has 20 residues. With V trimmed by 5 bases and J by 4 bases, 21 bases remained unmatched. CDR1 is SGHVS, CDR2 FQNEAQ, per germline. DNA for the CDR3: TGTGCCAGCAGCGCGTCCCGTGAGTTAGCGGGAAGGGACGTCACCGGGGAGCTGTTTTTT. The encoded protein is CASSASRELAGRDVTGELFF.

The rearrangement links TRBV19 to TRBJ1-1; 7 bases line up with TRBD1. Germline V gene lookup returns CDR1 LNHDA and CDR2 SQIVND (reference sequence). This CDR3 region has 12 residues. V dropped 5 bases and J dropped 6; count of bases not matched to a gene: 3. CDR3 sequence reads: CASSSDRPEAFF. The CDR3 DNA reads TGTGCCAGTAGTTCGGACAGGCCTGAAGCTTTCTTT.

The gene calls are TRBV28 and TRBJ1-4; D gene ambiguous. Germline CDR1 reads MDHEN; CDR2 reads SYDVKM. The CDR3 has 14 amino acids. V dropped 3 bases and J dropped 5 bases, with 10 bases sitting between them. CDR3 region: CASSFGILNEKLFF. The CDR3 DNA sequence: TGTGCCAGCAGTTTCGGGATTTTAAATGAAAAACTGTTTTTT.

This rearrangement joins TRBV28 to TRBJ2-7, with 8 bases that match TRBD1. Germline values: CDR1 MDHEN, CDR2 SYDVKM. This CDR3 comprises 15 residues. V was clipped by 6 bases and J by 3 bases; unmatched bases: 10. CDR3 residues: CASSSSGTGYYEQYF. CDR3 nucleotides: TGTGCCAGCAGCTCCTCCGGGACAGGTTACTACGAGCAGTACTTC.